These 14 T cell receptor beta chains came from one sample sequenced in a study of blood T cell repertoires in COVID-19. The table came from immunoSEQ multiplex PCR; TCRdb's copy has only in-frame clones and leaves some out. The table lists some 250,000 clones, about nine tenths of them singletons. The sequenced sample was PBMCs or T cells enriched from blood (not recorded which). These TCRs come from a human donor in a cohort exposed to, infected with or recovered from COVID-19 (not recorded which). The donor label of this sample is uncertain.

The rearrangement uses TRBV27 and TRBJ1-1; D gene unclear. V was clipped by 6 bases and J by 1 base, with 6 bases between them. Germline CDR1 reads MNHEY; CDR2 reads SMNVEV (reference sequence). This CDR3 is built from 12 residues. In DNA form, the CDR3 reads TGTGCCAGCAGCACCAGGAACACTGAAGCTTTCTTT. Translating gives CASSTRNTEAFF.

The chain is built from TRBV5-4 and TRBJ1-1; D is uncertain. The CDR3 has 14 residues. The V and J ends lost 5 bases and 1 base respectively, with 12 bases between them. Germline loops: CDR1 SGHNT, CDR2 YYREEE (reference sequence). CDR3 nucleotides: TGTGCCAGCAGGGATTTGGAGGGGAACACTGAAGCTTTCTTT. Its protein is CASRDLEGNTEAFF. The whole variable domain, remainder taken from reference TRBV5-4 and TRBJ1-1, is ETGVTQSPTHLIKTRGQQVTLRCSSQSGHNTVSWYQQALGQGPQFIFQYYREEENGRGNFPPRFSGLQFPNYSSELNVNALELDDSALYLCASRDLEGNTEAFFGQGTRLTVV.

This chain joins TRBV7-2 and TRBJ1-1, with TRBD1 matching over 8 bases. The V segment lost 1 base and the J segment 6 bases; nucleotides outside the gene matches: 16. Germline loops: CDR1 SGHTA, CDR2 FQGNSA. The CDR3 is 18 amino acids. This CDR3 is CASSLGLSGQVFMAEAFF. CDR3 DNA sequence: TGTGCCAGCAGCTTAGGTTTGTCGGGACAGGTATTTATGGCTGAAGCTTTCTTT.

The J gene is TRBJ1-1, the V gene TRBV6-5; 11 nucleotides align to TRBD1. V lost 6 bases to trimming and J lost 9 bases; unmatched junction nucleotides: 6. The germline V gene has CDR1 MNHEY and CDR2 SVGAGI. CDR3 length: 13 amino acids. CDR3 DNA: TGTGCCAGCAGAGCCGGACAGGGGGCTAAAGCTTTCTTT. It yields the protein CASRAGQGAKAFF.

The chain carries TRBV7-9 and TRBJ2-1, with D hard to call. The CDR3 length is 15 residues. Trimming stripped 2 bases from V and 5 bases from J, with 13 bases between. Germline CDR1 is SEHNR and CDR2 is FQNEAQ (reference sequence). CDR3 DNA sequence: TGTGCCAGCAGCTTATCTCCCGCGGCTAACAATGAGCAGTTCTTC. Its protein product is CASSLSPAANNEQFF.

J is TRBJ2-7 and V is TRBV7-8, with 11 nucleotides matching TRBD2. This CDR3 spans 15 amino acids. After removal of 5 bases from V and 6 bases from J, the junction contained 9 bases not matched to a gene. CDR1 and CDR2 (germline): SGHVS, FQNEAQ. The CDR3 here is CASSISGGAFGEQYF. CDR3 DNA: TGTGCCAGCAGCATTAGCGGGGGGGCGTTCGGCGAGCAGTACTTC. Based on the CDR3 plus reference TRBV7-8 and TRBJ2-7, the full variable domain is GAGVSQSPRYKVAKRGQDVALRCDPISGHVSLFWYQQALGQGPEFLTYFQNEAQLDKSGLPSDRFFAERPEGSVSTLKIQRTQQEDSAVYLCASSISGGAFGEQYFGPGTRLTVT.

The J gene is TRBJ2-7, the V gene TRBV11-2; 9 bases are a match to TRBD1. The V gene end was trimmed by 1 base and the J gene end by 5 bases; junction bases not matched to a gene: 12. Looked up from germline, CDR1 is SGHAT and CDR2 is FQNNGV. The CDR3 is 17 residues long. The CDR3 is CASSLGDRASIRDEQYF. The CDR3, as DNA: TGTGCCAGCAGCTTAGGGGACAGGGCTTCGATTCGGGACGAGCAGTACTTC. Drawing the rest from reference TRBV11-2 and TRBJ2-7, the complete variable domain is EAGVAQSPRYKIIEKRQSVAFWCNPISGHATLYWYQQILGQGPKLLIQFQNNGVVDDSQLPKDRFSAERLKGVDSTLKIQPAKLEDSAVYLCASSLGDRASIRDEQYFGPGTRLTVT.

This sequence joins TRBV19 and TRBJ1-1; D might be TRBD1 (5 bases). V shed 7 bases and J shed 0 bases, with 15 bases lying between them. CDR3 length: 15 residues. CDR1 LNHDA and CDR2 SQIVND come from the germline V gene (reference sequence). CDR3 sequence (DNA): TGTGCCAGTACTAGGGGTTTAGGCATGAACACTGAAGCTTTCTTT. Translating it yields CASTRGLGMNTEAFF.

The genes are TRBV5-6 and TRBJ2-7; weak D call: TRBD1 (5 bases). Deletions cut 0 bases from V and 0 bases from J, with 13 bases between. This CDR3 is built from 16 residues. The germline CDR1 and CDR2 sequences are SGHDT and YYEEEE. This CDR3 reads CASSLAGRGLSYEQYF. The CDR3 DNA sequence: TGTGCCAGCAGCTTGGCCGGTAGGGGCCTCTCCTACGAGCAGTACTTC.

V usage is TRBV30 and J usage is TRBJ2-7; D remains unclear. The CDR3 totals 10 residues. CDR1 and CDR2 (germline): GTSNPN, SVGIG (reference sequence). V was clipped by 2 bases and J by 5 bases, with 4 bases between them. The CDR3 region has the DNA TGTGCCTGGAGTACTGACGAGCAGTACTTC. Protein: CAWSTDEQYF.

This rearrangement joins TRBV20-1 to TRBJ2-1; 12 positions match TRBD2. Germline V gene lookup returns CDR1 DFQATT and CDR2 SNEGSKA (reference sequence). V was pared by 3 bases and J by 3 bases, with 6 bases of the junction left unmatched. This CDR3 comprises 16 residues. CDR3 region: CSASRLAGALYNEQFF. For the CDR3, the DNA is TGCAGTGCTAGTCGACTAGCGGGGGCCCTCTACAATGAGCAGTTCTTC.

The V and J genes are TRBV6-5 and TRBJ1-1; 10 nucleotides agree with TRBD1. V gave up 7 bases and J gave up 4 bases; unmatched junction bases: 6. This CDR3 region has 14 residues. CDR1 is MNHEY, CDR2 SVGAGI, per germline. In nucleotides, the CDR3 is TGTGCCAGCAACGACAGGGGGCGAGGCACTGAAGCTTTCTTT. It codes for CASNDRGRGTEAFF.

The count of this clone is one. This sequence joins TRBV4-2 and TRBJ2-5, with 13 bases matching TRBD2. The CDR3 consists of 16 residues. The ends lost 2 bases at V and 5 bases at J; junction bases unmatched: 5. Germline V gene sequence: CDR1 LGHNA, CDR2 YNFKEQ. CDR3: CASSQPTSGGVETQYF. The CDR3 DNA follows: TGTGCCAGCAGCCAACCAACTAGCGGGGGGGTCGAGACCCAGTACTTC.

The chain recombines TRBV11-2 with TRBJ1-1, with D possibly matching TRBD1 (5 bases). The length of the CDR3 is 14 residues. Germline CDR1 reads SGHAT; CDR2 reads FQNNGV. V lost 4 bases to trimming and J lost 6 bases, with 15 bases between them. The CDR3 sequence is CASSSPRAGAEAFF. The CDR3 DNA sequence: TGTGCCAGCAGCTCCCCCAGGGCGGGGGCTGAAGCTTTCTTT.